This record looks at one T cell receptor beta chain sequence and its context. The antigen is unknown. Sequencing used immunoSEQ multiplex PCR; TCRdb keeps in-frame clones, though not all of them. The table records 1,500,000 or so clones, approximately 98.5% of them present only once. This record belongs to a study of shared clonotypes between healthy human individuals. With 3 bases clipped from V and 8 bases from J, the junction kept 7 bases outside the gene matches. Germline V CDR1 and CDR2: LNHDA, SQIVND (reference sequence). The CDR3 has 14 residues. General study results and limits: Across subsets, estimated richness was generally greater for naive than for memory populations.

The sequence came from a man in his thirties or forties in good health. The V and J genes are TRBV19 and TRBJ2-1; TRBD2 matches 7 bases. Sequenced: naive CD4+ T cells sorted from blood. Indicated subset: CD45RA+ positively selected. CDR3 DNA sequence: TGTGCCAGTAGTATGAAAGGAGCGGGGCATGAGCAGTTCTTC. Amino acid sequence: CASSMKGAGHEQFF.